Sequencing of this T cell receptor (beta chain) was carried out in a study of T cells in Graves' hyperthyroidism and ophthalmopathy. General study findings and limits: The model identified upcoming ophthalmopathy a median about 6.5 months ahead of onset.

This clonotype was found many times. The antigen is undetermined. RNA transcripts served as the template for amplifying TCR beta CDR3 regions. Carried out on the TCR CDR3, a first-round RT-PCR used the HTBI primer set. Via MiXCR, TCRdb re-called the multiplex PCR reads, giving one row per CDR3 protein. The data show a few hundred thousand distinct CDR3 sequences, with more than 15% seen just once and around 3.5% held by the top ten. Based on clinical symptoms, serum thyroxine and TRAb, thyroid ultrasound and orbital computed tomography, diagnoses were reached. V was pared by 5 bases and J by 7 bases, with 10 bases of the junction left unmatched. Germline CDR1 SNHLY, CDR2 FYNNEI. This CDR3 region has 15 residues.

Sequenced sample: blood. The receptor's source is a woman aged 40 to 55 with Graves' ophthalmopathy. The V call is TRBV2, the J call TRBJ2-3; the match to TRBD1 covers 9 bases. CDR3 residues: CASSKTGGWRNTQYF. CDR3 bases: TGTGCCAGCAGTAAAACAGGGGGCTGGAGGAATACGCAGTATTTT.